The subject of this entry is one T cell receptor beta chain. This entry comes from a study of OX40 agonist ivuxolimab in advanced cancers. Study background: The study gave patients intravenous ivuxolimab at 0.01 to 10 mg/kg every 2 weeks.

Here immunoSEQ multiplex PCR was the method, and the copy in TCRdb shows in-frame clones only, minus some. The sample has some 17,000 clones, about two thirds seen once. The ends were cut back, 6 bases at V and 3 bases at J, with 12 bases in the middle. CDR1 is MNHEY, CDR2 SVGAGI, per germline. The CDR3 runs 15 residues. This receptor was identified in an adult with an advanced solid tumor such as melanoma, head and neck, liver or kidney cancer. The sequenced sample was CD4+ or CD8+ T cells sorted from blood, obtained in a trial of the OX40 agonist ivuxolimab. The chain joins TRBV6-5 to TRBJ2-6; D is possibly TRBD2 (5 bases). This CDR3 is CASSSAGFGANVLTF. The CDR3 DNA reads as TGTGCCAGCAGCTCCGCGGGCTTTGGGGCCAACGTCCTGACTTTC.